The clone carrying this T cell receptor beta chain was seen more than once but under ten times. Original processing methods: How many nucleated cells were present was estimated from reference gene primer amplification. Data came from immunoSEQ multiplex PCR; TCRdb stores just in-frame clones and leaves some out. That table supplies the V and J calls and clone size; D and trimming were determined from the DNA. The sample lists 200,000 to 250,000 clones, roughly 86% seen once, with about a tenth in the top ten. Trimming removed 4 bases at V and 2 bases at J, with 15 bases between. There are 15 residues in the CDR3. Germline CDR1 and CDR2: SEHNR and FQNEAQ (reference sequence). This entry is derived from a study of blood T cell repertoires in COVID-19. Study context: The analysed material was cDNA or gDNA that came from T cells, B-cell-depleted T cells, or PBMCs.

Patients in Seattle were enrolled during active infection, then followed longitudinally. Sequenced: peripheral blood. The rearrangement uses TRBV7-9 and TRBJ2-7, with D maybe TRBD1 (6 bases). This TCR derives from a woman between 45 and 60 years old with COVID-19, enrolled during active disease. CDR3 residues: CASSSQGSPTYEQYF. In DNA, the CDR3 is TGTGCCAGCAGCTCACAGGGTTCTCCCACCTACGAGCAGTACTTC.